The 24 T cell receptor beta chains reported below all come from one sample, sequenced in a study of Ad26.COV2.S vaccination and SARS-CoV-2 variants. Indicated treatment: around 19 received Ad26.COV2.S at low or high dose, single or two shots; 5 received placebo; per-sample allocation not given. Vaccine and placebo recipients were sampled on day 63 after the first injection. Profiling relied on immunoSEQ multiplex PCR, and the TCRdb table lists in-frame clones only, not all of them. The sample contains roughly 270,000 clones, around 87% of which appear only once. The source material was peripheral blood, sampled in a trial of Ad26.COV2.S vaccine versus placebo. The receptors here all came from a person aged 18-65 years who received the Ad26.COV2.S COVID-19 vaccine or a placebo.

This chain joins TRBV7-3 and TRBJ2-1; 7 bases fit TRBD1. The CDR3 has 13 amino acids. Trimming removed 5 bases from V and 9 bases from J; junction bases left unmatched: 7. CDR1 and CDR2 from the germline V gene are SGHTA and FQGTGA. CDR3 residues: CASSRDPGGEQFF. The CDR3 DNA sequence: TGTGCCAGCAGCCGGGACCCAGGGGGTGAGCAGTTCTTC. Full variable domain (rest looked up from reference TRBV7-3 and TRBJ2-1): GAGVSQTPSNKVTEKGKYVELRCDPISGHTALYWYRQSLGQGPEFLIYFQGTGAADDSGLPNDRFFAVRPEGSVSTLKIQRTERGDSAVYLCASSRDPGGEQFFGPGTRLTVL.

The gene calls are TRBV6-6 and TRBJ1-3; no definite D call. This CDR3 comprises 12 residues. V was clipped by 8 bases and J by 3 bases, with 8 bases between them. CDR1 is MNHNY, CDR2 SVGAGI, per germline (reference sequence). This CDR3 is CASWEFGNTIYF. The CDR3 DNA reads TGTGCCAGCTGGGAATTTGGAAACACCATATATTTT.

Only a few counts were recorded for this clone. The chain employs TRBV6-5 and TRBJ1-5; 7 bases are a match to TRBD1. The CDR3 has 15 amino acids. V dropped 7 bases and J dropped 4; count of bases not matched to a gene: 10. Germline values: CDR1 MNHEY, CDR2 SVGAGI. The DNA for the CDR3 is TGTGCCAGCACCCCGGGGAAGGGGGCTAATCAGCCCCAGCATTTT. Protein product: CASTPGKGANQPQHF.

J is TRBJ2-3 and V is TRBV11-2, with 7 bases lining up with TRBD2. The CDR3 covers 13 residues. Germline loops: CDR1 SGHAT, CDR2 FQNNGV. The ends lost 5 bases at V and 12 bases at J; junction bases unmatched: 11. The CDR3 reads CASSRYTSAPQYF. The CDR3 region has the DNA TGTGCCAGCAGCCGATATACTAGCGCCCCCCAGTATTTT.

This clone was detected only once. The V gene is TRBV5-1, the J gene TRBJ2-5; TRBD1 is a possible D gene (6 bases). Germline assignment: CDR1 SGHRS and CDR2 YFSETQ. V shed 4 bases and J shed 2 bases, with 18 bases lying between them. The CDR3 is 16 residues long. The chain's CDR3 is CASSRGLRTAQETQYF. The CDR3 nucleotides are TGCGCCAGCAGCCGGGGTCTTAGGACAGCTCAAGAGACCCAGTACTTC.

The genes are TRBV24-1 and TRBJ2-1, with D unresolved. V was pared by 0 bases and J by 10 bases, with 6 bases between. The CDR3 length is 12 residues. The germline V gene encodes CDR1 KGHDR and CDR2 SFDVKD. CDR3 nucleotide sequence: TGTGCCACCAGTGATTTGTTAGGGGAGCAGTTCTTC. It is translated as CATSDLLGEQFF.

The rearrangement uses TRBV6-5 and TRBJ1-5, with no clear D. Per germline, CDR1 MNHEY and CDR2 SVGAGI. Between the trimmed V and J ends, which lost 5 bases and 9 bases, there was a span of 11 bases. The CDR3 sequence is 12 residues long. The CDR3 reads CASSTSHGPQHF. CDR3 in DNA: TGTGCCAGCAGTACCTCGCACGGGCCCCAGCATTTT.

This chain connects TRBV29-1 to TRBJ1-4, with 10 bases that match TRBD1. The CDR3 covers 14 residues. J lost 11 bases, V lost 1 base, and 7 bases had no gene match. Looked up from germline, CDR1 is SQVTM and CDR2 is ANQGSEA. The CDR3 sequence: CSVEVTGGSGKLFF. In DNA form, the CDR3 reads TGCAGCGTTGAAGTGACAGGGGGCAGTGGGAAACTGTTTTTT.

The gene calls are TRBV4-1 and TRBJ2-7, with 11 bases lining up with TRBD2. Germline CDR1 is MGHRA and CDR2 is YSYEKL. V shed 2 bases, J shed 2 bases, and the junction held 8 bases outside the gene matches. The CDR3 covers 17 residues. In DNA form, the CDR3 reads TGCGCCAGCAGCCAACAGGACTTAGCGGGAGGGGCCTACGAGCAGTACTTC. It translates to CASSQQDLAGGAYEQYF.

The V and J genes are TRBV6-5 and TRBJ2-7; D remains ambiguous. Germline V gives CDR1 MNHEY, CDR2 SVGAGI. V was clipped by 4 bases and J by 3 bases, with 10 bases between them. This CDR3 is built from 13 residues. In DNA, the CDR3 is TGTGCCAGCAGTTTTGACCAAAACTACGAGCAGTACTTC. Translated: CASSFDQNYEQYF.

The chain employs TRBV7-2 and TRBJ2-3; 11 nucleotides align to TRBD2. Germline V gives CDR1 SGHTA, CDR2 FQGNSA. V shed 7 bases, J shed 2 bases, and the junction held 14 bases outside the gene matches. The CDR3 length is 18 residues. CDR3 residues: CASNPLPSGRYITDTQYF. The CDR3 nucleotides read TGTGCCAGCAACCCCCTGCCTAGCGGGAGGTACATCACAGATACGCAGTATTTT.

The sample holds a few counts of this clone. This sequence joins TRBV19 and TRBJ1-5, with D perhaps matching TRBD1 (6 bases). Germline V gives CDR1 LNHDA, CDR2 SQIVND (reference sequence). The V and J ends lost 7 bases and 3 bases respectively, with 19 bases between them. This CDR3 is built from 16 residues. The CDR3 spells CASTQWGRVNNQPQHF. The CDR3 DNA reads TGTGCCAGTACGCAGTGGGGGCGGGTGAACAATCAGCCCCAGCATTTT.

The rearrangement joins TRBV9 to TRBJ2-1; tentatively, D is TRBD2 (5 bases). Germline CDR1 reads SGDLS; CDR2 reads YYNGEE. CDR3 length: 14 residues. The V gene lost 4 bases and the J gene lost 1 base, with 9 bases spanning the gap. This CDR3 reads CASSPRGSYNEQFF. CDR3 nucleotide sequence: TGTGCCAGCAGCCCCCGGGGATCCTACAATGAGCAGTTCTTC. The complete variable domain, with remaining parts taken from reference TRBV9 and TRBJ2-1, reads DSGVTQTPKHLITATGQRVTLRCSPRSGDLSVYWYQQSLDQGLQFLIQYYNGEERAKGNILERFSAQQFPDLHSELNLSSLELGDSALYFCASSPRGSYNEQFFGPGTRLTVL.

The V and J genes are TRBV7-9 and TRBJ2-2; D perhaps matches TRBD2 (6 bases). The CDR3 contains 16 residues. V was pared by 4 bases and J by 4 bases, with 16 bases between. The germline gives CDR1 SEHNR, CDR2 FQNEAQ (reference sequence). CDR3: CASSSRDGGGTGELFF. In nucleotides, the CDR3 is TGTGCCAGCAGCTCCCGGGACGGGGGAGGCACCGGGGAGCTGTTTTTT.

This clone was counted between two and nine times. This chain connects TRBV3-1 (or the pseudogene TRBV3-2) to TRBJ1-1; no firm D call. The CDR3 runs to 12 residues. Germline assignment: CDR1 LGHDT and CDR2 YNNKEL (reference sequence). Trimming cost V 1 base and J 11 bases, with 11 bases left between them. The CDR3 reads CASSQAKGWAFF. CDR3 bases: TGTGCCAGCAGCCAAGCAAAGGGTTGGGCTTTCTTT.

The chain is built from TRBV5-1 and TRBJ2-1; 11 positions match TRBD1. Trimming cost V 0 bases and J 4 bases; bases outside gene matches: 6. The V gene's germline CDR1 is SGHRS and CDR2 YFSETQ. This CDR3 contains 17 residues. The CDR3 DNA reads as TGCGCCAGCAGCTTGGAGGCCGGGACAGGGGGATACAATGAGCAGTTCTTC. Translation gives CASSLEAGTGGYNEQFF.

This rearrangement joins TRBV19 to TRBJ2-5; tentative D call: TRBD2 (7 bases). This CDR3 contains 14 residues. V lost 4 bases, J lost 4 bases, and 13 bases lay in between. Looked up from germline, CDR1 is LNHDA and CDR2 is SQIVND (reference sequence). CDR3 DNA: TGTGCCAGTAGTAGGGGGGGCGCGAGAGAGACCCAGTACTTC. It is translated as CASSRGGARETQYF.

J is TRBJ1-1 and V is TRBV5-1, with D maybe TRBD1 (6 bases). V was pared by 4 bases and J by 0 bases, with 22 bases between. The germline V gene encodes CDR1 SGHRS and CDR2 YFSETQ. The CDR3 has 18 amino acids. CDR3 loop: CASSVHTGSRIMNTEAFF. CDR3 coding DNA: TGCGCCAGCAGCGTCCACACAGGGAGCAGGATAATGAACACTGAAGCTTTCTTT. Looking up the rest from reference TRBV5-1 and TRBJ1-1 gives the full variable domain: KAGVTQTPRYLIKTRGQQVTLSCSPISGHRSVSWYQQTPGQGLQFLFEYFSETQRNKGNFPGRFSGRQFSNSRSEMNVSTLELGDSALYLCASSVHTGSRIMNTEAFFGQGTRLTVV.

The chain combines TRBV6-4 with TRBJ1-5; the match to TRBD1 covers 9 bases. The junction had 5 bases not matched to a gene; V was cut back by 4 bases and J by 4 bases. CDR3 length: 15 amino acids. CDR1 MRHNA and CDR2 SNTAGT come from the germline V gene. The CDR3 sequence is CASSASQGANQPQHF. The CDR3 nucleotides read TGTGCCAGCAGTGCCTCACAGGGGGCTAATCAGCCCCAGCATTTT.

A note on this clone: It may be a read error: a sequence one base away is much more abundant. V and J are TRBV9 and TRBJ2-7; 9 positions match TRBD1. J gave up 3 bases and V 4 bases, and 5 bases lay outside the gene matches. Germline V gives CDR1 SGDLS, CDR2 YYNGEE. The CDR3 length is 14 residues. The CDR3: CASSSGTGFYEQYF. CDR3 sequence (DNA): TGTGCCAGCAGCTCGGGGACAGGGTTCTACGAGCAGTACTTC. The full variable domain, in which reference TRBV9 and TRBJ2-7 provide the parts outside the CDR3, is DSGVTQTPKHLITATGQRVTLRCSPRSGDLSVYWYQQSLDQGLQFLIQYYNGEERAKGNILERFSAQQFPDLHSELNLSSLELGDSALYFCASSSGTGFYEQYFGPGTRLTVT.

V is TRBV4-2 and J is TRBJ2-2; the match to TRBD2 covers 11 bases. Germline CDR1 reads LGHNA; CDR2 reads YNFKEQ. The CDR3 runs to 17 residues. Trimming took 2 bases from V and 4 from J; bases not matched to a gene: 6. This CDR3 reads CASSQRSGGAGTGELFF. The CDR3 coding sequence is TGTGCCAGCAGCCAACGTAGCGGGGGGGCGGGCACCGGGGAGCTGTTTTTT.

The chain uses TRBV7-3 and TRBJ2-1; D not resolved. V was cut by 6 bases and J by 5 bases, with 11 bases left in between. This CDR3 has 13 residues. Germline V CDR1 and CDR2: SGHTA, FQGTGA. CDR3 region: CASRYPSHNEQFF. CDR3 bases: TGTGCCAGCAGGTACCCTTCCCACAATGAGCAGTTCTTC. The whole variable domain, remainder taken from reference TRBV7-3 and TRBJ2-1, is GAGVSQTPSNKVTEKGKYVELRCDPISGHTALYWYRQSLGQGPEFLIYFQGTGAADDSGLPNDRFFAVRPEGSVSTLKIQRTERGDSAVYLCASRYPSHNEQFFGPGTRLTVL.

The chain combines TRBV6-1 with TRBJ2-1; D gene ambiguous. Germline V gives CDR1 MNHNS, CDR2 SASEGT. Trimming left V 1 base short and J 4 bases short, with 8 bases between. This CDR3 contains 14 residues. The CDR3 here is CASSEGGRYNEQFF. The CDR3 coding sequence is TGTGCCAGCAGTGAAGGTGGCAGATACAATGAGCAGTTCTTC.

The V and J genes are TRBV19 and TRBJ1-5, with a tentative D call TRBD1 (6 bases). Germline assignment: CDR1 LNHDA and CDR2 SQIVND (reference sequence). CDR3 length: 16 amino acids. Trimming took off 6 bases at V and 3 bases at J, with 18 bases between the two ends. In DNA form, the CDR3 reads TGTGCCAGTAGCGCGAGGGACACCCTTTCCAATCAGCCCCAGCATTTT. It translates to CASSARDTLSNQPQHF.